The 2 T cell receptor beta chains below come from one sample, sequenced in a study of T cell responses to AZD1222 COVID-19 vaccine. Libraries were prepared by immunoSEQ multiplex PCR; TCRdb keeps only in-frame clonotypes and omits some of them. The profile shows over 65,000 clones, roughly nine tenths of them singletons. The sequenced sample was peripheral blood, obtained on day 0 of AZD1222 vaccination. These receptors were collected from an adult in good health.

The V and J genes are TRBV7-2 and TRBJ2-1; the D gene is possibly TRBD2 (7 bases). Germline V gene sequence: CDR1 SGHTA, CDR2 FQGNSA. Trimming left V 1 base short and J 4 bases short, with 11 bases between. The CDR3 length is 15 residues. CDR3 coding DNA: TGTGCCAGCAGCTTAGTAAGCGGGACATACAATGAGCAGTTCTTC. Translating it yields CASSLVSGTYNEQFF.

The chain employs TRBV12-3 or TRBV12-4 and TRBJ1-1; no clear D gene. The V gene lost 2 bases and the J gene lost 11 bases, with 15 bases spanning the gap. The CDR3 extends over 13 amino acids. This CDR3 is CASSLSLGSSAFF. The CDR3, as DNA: TGTGCCAGCAGTTTAAGCCTGGGGAGTTCGGCTTTCTTT.